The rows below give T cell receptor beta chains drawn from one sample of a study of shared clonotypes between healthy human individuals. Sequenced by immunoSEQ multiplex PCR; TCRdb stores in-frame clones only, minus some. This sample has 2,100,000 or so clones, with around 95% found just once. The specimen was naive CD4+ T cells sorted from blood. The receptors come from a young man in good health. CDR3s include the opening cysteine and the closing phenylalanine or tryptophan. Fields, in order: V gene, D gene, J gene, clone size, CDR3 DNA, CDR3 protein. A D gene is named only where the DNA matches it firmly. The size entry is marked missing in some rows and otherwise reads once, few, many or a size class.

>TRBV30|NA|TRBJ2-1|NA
TGTGCCTGGAGTGGAGGGGAAGGCTCCTACAATGAGCAGTTCTTC
CAWSGGEGSYNEQFF
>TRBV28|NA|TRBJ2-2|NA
TGTGCCAGCAGTTTAGGTGACAGGAGGACCGGGGAGCTGTTTTTT
CASSLGDRRTGELFF
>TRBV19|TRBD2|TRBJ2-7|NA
TGTGCCAGTAGTCCTCGCGGAGCGGGGTCCTACGAGCAGTACTTC
CASSPRGAGSYEQYF
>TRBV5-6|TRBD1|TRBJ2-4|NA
TGTGCCAGCAGCTCGGGGACAGGAGACAAAAACATTCAGTACTTC
CASSSGTGDKNIQYF
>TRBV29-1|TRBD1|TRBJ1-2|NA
TGCAGCGTCCTTTTACAGGGGGCGGGCTATGGCTACACCTTC
CSVLLQGAGYGYTF
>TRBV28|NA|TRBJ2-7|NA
TGTGCCAGCAGTTTATGGGACGAGCAGTACTTC
CASSLWDEQYF
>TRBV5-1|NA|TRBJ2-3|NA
TGCGCCAGCAGCTTCCCACCCGGCAAGGGCAGCACAGATACGCAGTATTTT
CASSFPPGKGSTDTQYF
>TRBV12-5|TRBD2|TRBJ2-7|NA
TGTGCTAGTGGTTTAGGAGCGGGGGGATCCTACGAGCAGTACTTC
CASGLGAGGSYEQYF
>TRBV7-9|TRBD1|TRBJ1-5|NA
TGTGCCAGCAGCTCGGCAGGGGGATTGCAGCCCCAGCATTTT
CASSSAGGLQPQHF
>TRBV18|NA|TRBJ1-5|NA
TGTGCCAGCTCACCAGGGTCGGATAGCAATCAGCCCCAGCATTTT
CASSPGSDSNQPQHF
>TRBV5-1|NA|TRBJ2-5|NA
TGCGCCAGCAGCTTGGGCCCGGAAGAGACCCAGTACTTC
CASSLGPEETQYF
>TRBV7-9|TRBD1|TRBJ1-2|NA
TGTGCCAGCAGCTTAAGGGAGGACAGGGATGGCTACACCTTC
CASSLREDRDGYTF
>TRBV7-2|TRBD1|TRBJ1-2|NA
TGTGCCAGCACCGGAGTCACAGGGGTAGGGATCCACTATGGCTACACCTTC
CASTGVTGVGIHYGYTF
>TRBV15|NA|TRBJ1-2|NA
TGTGCCACCAGCAGAGGAGCGACAGATTATGGCTACACCTTC
CATSRGATDYGYTF
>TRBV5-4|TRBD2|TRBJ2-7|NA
TGTGCCAGCAGCCCACTGAAGCGGGAGGGGACCTACGAGCAGTACTTC
CASSPLKREGTYEQYF
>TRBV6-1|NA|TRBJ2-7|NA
TGTGCCAGCAGTGAGACAGGGAGGTTTCGGGAGCAGTACTTC
CASSETGRFREQYF
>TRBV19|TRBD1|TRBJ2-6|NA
TGTGCCAGTAGAACAACAGGGGGCTCTGGGGCCAACGTCCTGACTTTC
CASRTTGGSGANVLTF
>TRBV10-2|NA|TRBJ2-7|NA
TGCGCCAGCAGTGAGCAAGGACACGAGCAGTACTTC
CASSEQGHEQYF
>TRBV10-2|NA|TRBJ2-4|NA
TGCGCCAGCCGTACGGGCGGAGAGGGAGCCAAAAACATTCAGTACTTC
CASRTGGEGAKNIQYF
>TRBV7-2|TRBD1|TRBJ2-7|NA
TGTGCCAGCAGCTCTCAACCCGGGACAGGGGTACAAGAGCAGTACTTC
CASSSQPGTGVQEQYF
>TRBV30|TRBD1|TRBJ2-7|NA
TGTGCCTGGAGTGGGACAGGGGACGGGAACGAGCAGTACTTC
CAWSGTGDGNEQYF
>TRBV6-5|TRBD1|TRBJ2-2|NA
TGTGCCAGTTCCAGGGGGTCAGCCGGGGAGCTGTTTTTT
CASSRGSAGELFF
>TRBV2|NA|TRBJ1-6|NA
TGTGCCAGCAGTGGAACCCCACTGACAAGCTCCTATAATTCACCCCTCCACTTT
CASSGTPLTSSYNSPLHF
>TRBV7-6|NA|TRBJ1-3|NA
TGTGCCAGCAGCTCAACGAGCTCTGGAAACACCATATATTTT
CASSSTSSGNTIYF
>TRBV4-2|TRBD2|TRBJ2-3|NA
TGTGCCAGCAGCCAAACACCGGGACTAGCGGGGGCAGATACGCAGTATTTT
CASSQTPGLAGADTQYF
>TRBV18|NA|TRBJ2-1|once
TGTGCCAGCTCACCACCGGGTGGGCACCGGGGTGGGAATGAGCAGTTCTTC
CASSPPGGHRGGNEQFF
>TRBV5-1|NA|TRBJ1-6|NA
TGCGCCAGCAGTCTTCTGGGGGGTTATAATTCACCCCTCCACTTT
CASSLLGGYNSPLHF
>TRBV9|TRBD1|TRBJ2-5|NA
TGTGCCAGCAGCGTAACGACAGGGAGTCAAGAGACCCAGTACTTC
CASSVTTGSQETQYF
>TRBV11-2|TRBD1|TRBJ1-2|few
TGTGCCAGCAGCTGGGCTCCGGACAGGGGGAACTATGGCTACACCTTC
CASSWAPDRGNYGYTF
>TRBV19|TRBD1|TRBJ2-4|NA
TGTGCCAGTAGTATTGGGGGGACAGGGAAGCTGGGAGCCATTCAGTACTTC
CASSIGGTGKLGAIQYF
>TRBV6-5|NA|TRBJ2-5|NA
TGTGCCAGCAAATCTGAGGGCCTGGGAGGCGAGACCCAGTACTTC
CASKSEGLGGETQYF
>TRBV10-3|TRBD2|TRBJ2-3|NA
TGTGCCATCAGTGGGACTAGCGGGGCCACAGATACGCAGTATTTT
CAISGTSGATDTQYF
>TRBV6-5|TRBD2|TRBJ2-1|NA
TGTGCCAGCAGTTACTCAGTTCTAGCGGGAGGGAATGAGCAGTTCTTC
CASSYSVLAGGNEQFF
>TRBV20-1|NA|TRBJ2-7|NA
TGCAGTGCTGATAATGGCGAGCAGTACTTC
CSADNGEQYF